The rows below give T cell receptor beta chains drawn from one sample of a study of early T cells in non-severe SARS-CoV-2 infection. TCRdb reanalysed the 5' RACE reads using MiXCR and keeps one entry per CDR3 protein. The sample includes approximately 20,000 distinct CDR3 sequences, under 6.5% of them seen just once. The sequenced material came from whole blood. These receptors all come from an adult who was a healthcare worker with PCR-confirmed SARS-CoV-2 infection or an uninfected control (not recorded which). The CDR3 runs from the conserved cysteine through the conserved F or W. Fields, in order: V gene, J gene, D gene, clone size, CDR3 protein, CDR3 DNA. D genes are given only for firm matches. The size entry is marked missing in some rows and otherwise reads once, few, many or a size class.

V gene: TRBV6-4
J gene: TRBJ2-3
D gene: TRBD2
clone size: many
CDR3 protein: CASSEGLAGGDTQYF
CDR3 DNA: TGTGCCAGCAGTGAAGGCCTAGCGGGAGGAGATACGCAGTATTTT

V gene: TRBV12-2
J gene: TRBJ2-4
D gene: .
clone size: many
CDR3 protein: CASRLAGTGSRAKNIQYF
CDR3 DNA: TGTGCAAGTCGCTTGGCCGGGACAGGGTCTAGGGCCAAAAACATTCAGTACTTC

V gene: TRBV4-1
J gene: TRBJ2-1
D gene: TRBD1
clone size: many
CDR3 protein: CASSQGLPDREVFKGFNEQFF
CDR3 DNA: TGCGCCAGCAGCCAAGGGCTCCCGGACAGGGAAGTGTTTAAGGGGTTTAATGAGCAGTTCTTC

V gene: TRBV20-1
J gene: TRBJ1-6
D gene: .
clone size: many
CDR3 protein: CSALGTANSPLHF
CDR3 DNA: TGCAGTGCTCTGGGGACGGCTAATTCACCCCTCCACTTT

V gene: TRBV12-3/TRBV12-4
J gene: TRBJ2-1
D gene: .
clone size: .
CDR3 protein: CASSLAGSANEQFF
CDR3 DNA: TGTGCCAGCAGTTTAGCGGGATCGGCCAATGAGCAGTTCTTC

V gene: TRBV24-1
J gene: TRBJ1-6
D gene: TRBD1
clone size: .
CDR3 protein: CATLLQPTGYNSPLHF
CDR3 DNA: TGTGCCACCCTACTTCAACCGACAGGGTATAATTCACCCCTCCACTTT

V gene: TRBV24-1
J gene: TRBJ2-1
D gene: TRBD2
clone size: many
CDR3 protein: CATSARKAGGHNEQFF
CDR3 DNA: TGTGCCACCAGCGCTAGGAAAGCGGGAGGCCACAATGAGCAGTTCTTC

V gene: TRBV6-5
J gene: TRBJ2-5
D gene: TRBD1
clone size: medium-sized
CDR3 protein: CASSHTSQGESETQYF
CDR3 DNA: TGTGCCAGCAGTCACACCTCACAGGGGGAGTCGGAGACCCAGTACTTC

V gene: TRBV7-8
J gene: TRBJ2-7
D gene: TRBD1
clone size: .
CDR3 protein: CATNRDRGLGEQYF
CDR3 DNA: TGTGCCACCAACCGGGACAGGGGGCTAGGGGAGCAGTACTTC

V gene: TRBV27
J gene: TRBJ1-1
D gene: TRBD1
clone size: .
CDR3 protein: CASRILGQGTEAFF
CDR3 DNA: TGTGCCAGCAGGATTCTAGGACAGGGGACTGAAGCTTTCTTT

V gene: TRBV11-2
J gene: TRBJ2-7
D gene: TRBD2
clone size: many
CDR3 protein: CASSPGTSATITYEQYF
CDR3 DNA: TGTGCCAGCAGCCCTGGGACTAGCGCCACTATAACCTACGAGCAGTACTTC

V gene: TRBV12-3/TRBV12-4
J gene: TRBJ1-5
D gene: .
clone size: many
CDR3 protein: CASSSLEAQPQHF
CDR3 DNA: TGTGCCAGCAGTTCTCTCGAAGCGCAGCCCCAGCATTTT

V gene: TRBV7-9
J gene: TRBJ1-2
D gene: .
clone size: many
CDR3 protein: CASSKGDGVDSNYGYTF
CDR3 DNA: TGTGCCAGCAGCAAGGGGGACGGCGTAGATTCTAACTATGGCTACACCTTC

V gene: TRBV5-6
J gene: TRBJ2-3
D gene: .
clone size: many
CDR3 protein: CASSSLTSETDTQYF
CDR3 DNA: TGTGCCAGCAGCTCGTTGACTTCGGAAACAGATACGCAGTATTTT

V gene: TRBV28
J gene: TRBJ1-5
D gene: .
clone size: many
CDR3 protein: CASSLRQGSNQPQHF
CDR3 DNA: TGTGCCAGCAGTTTACGGCAGGGGAGCAATCAGCCCCAGCATTTT

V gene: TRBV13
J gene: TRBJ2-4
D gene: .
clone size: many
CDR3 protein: CASSITGNGNIQYF
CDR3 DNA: TGTGCCAGCAGTATCACTGGAAACGGGAACATTCAGTACTTC

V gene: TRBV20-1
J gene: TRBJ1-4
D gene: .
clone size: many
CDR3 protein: CSASSAVTNEKLFF
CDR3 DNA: TGCAGTGCTAGTTCGGCCGTAACTAATGAAAAACTGTTTTTT

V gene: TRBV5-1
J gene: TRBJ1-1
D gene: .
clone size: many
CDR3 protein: CASSLELGARTEAFF
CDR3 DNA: TGCGCCAGCAGCTTGGAACTGGGGGCAAGGACTGAAGCTTTCTTT

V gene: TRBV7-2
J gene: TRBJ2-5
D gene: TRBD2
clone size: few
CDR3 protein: CASRSRLAGPQETQYF
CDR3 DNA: TGTGCCAGCAGATCCCGACTAGCGGGGCCCCAAGAGACCCAGTACTTC

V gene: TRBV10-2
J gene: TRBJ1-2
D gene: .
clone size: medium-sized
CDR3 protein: CASSDWANYGYTF
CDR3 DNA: TGCGCCAGCAGTGATTGGGCCAACTATGGCTACACCTTC

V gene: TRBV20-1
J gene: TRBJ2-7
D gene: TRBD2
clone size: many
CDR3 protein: CSANPLGRAGANEQYF
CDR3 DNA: TGCAGTGCTAATCCGTTGGGACGAGCGGGAGCTAACGAGCAGTACTTC

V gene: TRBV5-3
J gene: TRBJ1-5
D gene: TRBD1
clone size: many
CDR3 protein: CARSRQGSQPQHF
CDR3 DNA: TGTGCCAGAAGCCGACAGGGTAGCCAGCCCCAGCATTTT

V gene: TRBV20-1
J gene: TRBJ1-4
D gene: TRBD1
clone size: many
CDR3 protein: CSASPLDRGAGEKLFF
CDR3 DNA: TGCAGTGCTAGCCCCCTCGACAGGGGCGCGGGGGAAAAACTGTTTTTT

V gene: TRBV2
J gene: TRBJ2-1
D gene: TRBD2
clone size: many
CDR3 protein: CASLRPGTSGSYEQFF
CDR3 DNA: TGTGCCAGCTTGAGACCCGGGACTAGCGGGAGCTATGAGCAGTTCTTC

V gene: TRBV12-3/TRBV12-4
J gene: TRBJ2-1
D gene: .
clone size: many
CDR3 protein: CASSPPVYEQFF
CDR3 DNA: TGTGCCAGCAGCCCCCCGGTGTATGAGCAGTTCTTC

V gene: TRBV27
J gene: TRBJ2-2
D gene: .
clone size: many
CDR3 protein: CASTTGMFTGELFF
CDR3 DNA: TGTGCCAGCACGACAGGAATGTTCACCGGGGAGCTGTTTTTT

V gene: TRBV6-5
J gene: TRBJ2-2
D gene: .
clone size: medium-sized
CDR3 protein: CASSYDTGELFF
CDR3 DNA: TGTGCCAGCAGTTACGACACCGGGGAGCTGTTTTTT

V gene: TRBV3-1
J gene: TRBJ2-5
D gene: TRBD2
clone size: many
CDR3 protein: CASSQEILAGGQETQYF
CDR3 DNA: TGTGCCAGCAGCCAAGAAATACTAGCGGGAGGGCAAGAGACCCAGTACTTC

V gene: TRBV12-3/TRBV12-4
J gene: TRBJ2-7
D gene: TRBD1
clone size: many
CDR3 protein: CASNRGAGTGPYEQYF
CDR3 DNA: TGTGCCAGCAACCGAGGGGCCGGGACAGGACCCTACGAGCAGTACTTC

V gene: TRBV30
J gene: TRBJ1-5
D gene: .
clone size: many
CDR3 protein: CAWNLGGSLNQPQHF
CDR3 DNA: TGTGCCTGGAACCTGGGCGGCAGCCTAAATCAGCCCCAGCATTTT

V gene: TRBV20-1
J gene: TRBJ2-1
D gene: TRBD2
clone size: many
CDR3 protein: CSAGVVLAVTQFF
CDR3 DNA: TGCAGTGCTGGGGTTGTTCTAGCGGTTACCCAGTTCTTC

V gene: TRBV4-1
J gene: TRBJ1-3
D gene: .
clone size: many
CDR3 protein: CASSQDPRNTIYF
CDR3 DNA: TGCGCCAGCAGCCAAGACCCGAGAAACACCATATATTTT

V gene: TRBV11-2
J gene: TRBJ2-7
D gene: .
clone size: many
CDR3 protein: CASSLNAGSNEQYF
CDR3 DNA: TGTGCCAGCAGCTTAAATGCAGGTTCCAACGAGCAGTACTTC

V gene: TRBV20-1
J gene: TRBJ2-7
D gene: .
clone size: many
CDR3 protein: CSAGSVDSSSYEQYF
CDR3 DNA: TGCAGTGCTGGGTCGGTGGACAGTTCCTCCTACGAGCAGTACTTC

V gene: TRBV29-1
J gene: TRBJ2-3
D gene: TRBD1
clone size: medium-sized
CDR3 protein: CSVVQGKADTQYF
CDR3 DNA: TGCAGCGTGGTACAGGGGAAAGCAGATACGCAGTATTTT

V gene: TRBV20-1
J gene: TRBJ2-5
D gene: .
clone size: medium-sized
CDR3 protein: CSADAPAANQETQYF
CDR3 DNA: TGCAGTGCTGACGCCCCGGCGGCGAACCAAGAGACCCAGTACTTC

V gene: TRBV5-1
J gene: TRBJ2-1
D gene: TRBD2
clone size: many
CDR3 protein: CASSSLAGSYNEQFF
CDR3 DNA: TGCGCCAGCAGCTCCCTAGCGGGATCCTACAATGAGCAGTTCTTC

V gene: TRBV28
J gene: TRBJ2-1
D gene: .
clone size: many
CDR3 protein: CASSLPSTEEQFF
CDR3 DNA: TGTGCCAGCAGTTTACCATCGACCGAAGAGCAGTTCTTC

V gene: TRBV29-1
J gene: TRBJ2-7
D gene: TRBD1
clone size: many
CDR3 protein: CSALGTENEQYF
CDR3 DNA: TGCAGCGCGCTCGGGACAGAGAACGAGCAGTACTTC

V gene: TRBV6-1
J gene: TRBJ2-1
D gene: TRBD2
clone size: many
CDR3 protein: CATTQAGGSYNEQFF
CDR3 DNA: TGTGCCACAACCCAAGCGGGGGGTTCCTACAATGAGCAGTTCTTC

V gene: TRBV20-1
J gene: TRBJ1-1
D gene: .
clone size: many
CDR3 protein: CSAPRPNTEAFF
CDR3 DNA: TGCAGTGCTCCGAGACCGAACACTGAAGCTTTCTTT

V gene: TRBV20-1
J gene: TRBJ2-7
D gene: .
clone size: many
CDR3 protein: CSATRPDEQYF
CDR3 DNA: TGCAGTGCAACTAGGCCCGACGAGCAGTACTTC

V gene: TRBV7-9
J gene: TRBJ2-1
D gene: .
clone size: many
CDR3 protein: CASSLRSSYNEQFF
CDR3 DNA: TGTGCCAGCAGCTTAAGGAGCTCCTACAATGAGCAGTTCTTC

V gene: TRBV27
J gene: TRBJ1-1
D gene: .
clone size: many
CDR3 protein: CASSLSGGAYTEAFF
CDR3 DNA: TGTGCCAGCAGTTTATCTGGGGGGGCCTACACTGAAGCTTTCTTT

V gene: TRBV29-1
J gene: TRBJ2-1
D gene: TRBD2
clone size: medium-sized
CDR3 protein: CSVERGTSSYNEQFF
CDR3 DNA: TGCAGCGTTGAGCGCGGGACTAGCTCCTACAATGAGCAGTTCTTC